A single T cell receptor (beta chain) is shown here with its context. The data stem from a study of early T cells in non-severe SARS-CoV-2 infection. MiXCR, run by TCRdb on the 5' RACE reads, gives a single entry per CDR3 protein. The table includes about 44,000 distinct CDR3 sequences, 20% to 25% detected once. The CDR3 runs to 14 residues. The trim removed 5 bases at V and 7 bases at J, leaving 5 bases unmatched. Germline loops: CDR1 MNHEY, CDR2 SVGAGI. The clonotype was recovered from an adult who was a healthcare worker with PCR-confirmed SARS-CoV-2 infection or an uninfected control (not recorded which). The sample consisted of whole blood, taken at baseline. V gene TRBV6-5 combines with J gene TRBJ1-5, with TRBD1 matching 10 bases. As DNA, the CDR3 is TGTGCCAGCAGTCCGATGACAGGGGGCCAGCCCCAGCATTTT. It yields the protein CASSPMTGGQPQHF.